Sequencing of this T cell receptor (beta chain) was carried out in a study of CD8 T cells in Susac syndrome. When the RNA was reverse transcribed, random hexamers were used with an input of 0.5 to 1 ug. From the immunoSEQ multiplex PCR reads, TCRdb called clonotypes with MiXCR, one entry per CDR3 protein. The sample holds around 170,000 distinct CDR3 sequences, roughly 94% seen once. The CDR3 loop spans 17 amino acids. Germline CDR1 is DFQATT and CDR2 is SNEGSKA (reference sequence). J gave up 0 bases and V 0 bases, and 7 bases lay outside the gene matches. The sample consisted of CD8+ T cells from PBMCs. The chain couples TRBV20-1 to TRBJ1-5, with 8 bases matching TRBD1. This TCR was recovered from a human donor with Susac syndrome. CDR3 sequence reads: CSARDFDRGGSNQPQHF. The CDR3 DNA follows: TGCAGTGCTAGAGATTTCGACAGGGGAGGTAGCAATCAGCCCCAGCATTTT.